This record looks at one TCR beta chain sequence and its context. Its antigen is undetermined. This sample stems from a study of cytomegalovirus exposure and HLA in healthy donors. Study outcomes and limitations: Cytomegalovirus association was listed for 150 to 200 TCR beta chains.

PCR primers comprised 60 Vbeta and 13 Jbeta primers. The method was immunoSEQ multiplex PCR; TCRdb's version includes in-frame clones alone and lacks a portion of them. The sample carries some 110,000 clones, 50% to 70% recorded once. CDR1 and CDR2 from the germline V gene are MDHEN and SYDVKM. This CDR3 comprises 12 residues. V shed 6 bases, J shed 15 bases, and the junction held 7 bases outside the gene matches. This TCR was sampled from a middle-aged woman in good health and CMV-seropositive. This chain links TRBV28 with TRBJ2-1; TRBD2 aligns across 11 bases. The sample taken for sequencing was PBMCs. In DNA form, the CDR3 reads TGTGCCAGCAGCTTAGCGGGAGGGCCCCCGTTCTTC. It yields the protein CASSLAGGPPFF.